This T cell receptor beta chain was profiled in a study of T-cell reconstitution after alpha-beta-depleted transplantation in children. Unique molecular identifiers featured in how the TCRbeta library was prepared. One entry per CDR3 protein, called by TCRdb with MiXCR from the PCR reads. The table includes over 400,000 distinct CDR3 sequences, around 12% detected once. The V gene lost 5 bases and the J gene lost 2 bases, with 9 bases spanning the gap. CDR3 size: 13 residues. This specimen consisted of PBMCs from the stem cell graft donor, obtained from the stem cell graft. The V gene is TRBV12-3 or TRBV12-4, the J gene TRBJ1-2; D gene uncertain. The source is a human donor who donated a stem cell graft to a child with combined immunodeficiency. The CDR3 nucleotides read TGTGCCAGCAGTGTGACGGTGAACTATGGCTACACCTTC. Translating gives CASSVTVNYGYTF.